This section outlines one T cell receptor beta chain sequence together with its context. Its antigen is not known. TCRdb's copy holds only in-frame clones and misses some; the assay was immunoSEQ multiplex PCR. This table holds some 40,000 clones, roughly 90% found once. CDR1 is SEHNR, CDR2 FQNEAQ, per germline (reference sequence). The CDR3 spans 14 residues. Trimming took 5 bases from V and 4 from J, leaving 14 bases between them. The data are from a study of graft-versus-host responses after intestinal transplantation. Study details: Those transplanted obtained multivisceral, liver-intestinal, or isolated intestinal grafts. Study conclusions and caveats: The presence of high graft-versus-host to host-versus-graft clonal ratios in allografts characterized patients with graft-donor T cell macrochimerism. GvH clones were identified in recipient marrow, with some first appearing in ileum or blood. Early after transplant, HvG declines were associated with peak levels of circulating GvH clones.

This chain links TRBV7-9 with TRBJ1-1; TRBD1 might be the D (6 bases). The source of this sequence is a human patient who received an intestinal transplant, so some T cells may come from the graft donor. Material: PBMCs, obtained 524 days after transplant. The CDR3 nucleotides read TGTGCCAGCAGCCGCGGGAGGGGGGTCACTGAAGCTTTCTTT. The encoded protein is CASSRGRGVTEAFF.